The entry below describes one T cell receptor (beta chain). This entry comes from a study of blood T cell repertoires in COVID-19. Study summary: Whether acute or convalescent, the COVID-19 samples came from the United States, Italy and Spain.

Those who participated ranged in age from roughly 18 to 89 years and resided in some 24 US areas. The table came from immunoSEQ multiplex PCR; TCRdb's copy has only in-frame clones and leaves some out. Counted here are around 290,000 clones, around nine tenths occurring once; the ten biggest clones make up approximately 2%. The V and J ends lost 1 base and 1 base respectively, with 10 bases between them. This CDR3 has 15 amino acids. Germline loops: CDR1 MGHRA, CDR2 YSYEKL. The sequenced material came from PBMCs or T cells enriched from blood (not recorded which). This receptor was obtained from a woman between 55 and 75 years old in a cohort exposed to, infected with or recovered from COVID-19 (not recorded which). The chain couples TRBV4-1 to TRBJ2-5; no clear D gene. As DNA, the CDR3 is TGCGCCAGCAGCCAAGCTCAACGCGGCCAAGAGACCCAGTACTTC. The encoded protein is CASSQAQRGQETQYF.